The sequence of this TCR beta chain was determined in a study of chemoradiotherapy in HPV16-positive cancers. About this clone: Its specificity is not known.

Whole-study findings and limits: Non-HPV-specific T cells did not expand in tumors during treatment, whereas candidate HPV-specific clones and E7-related motifs did.

Only in-frame clones appear in the TCRdb table, and some are missing; sequencing was by immunoSEQ multiplex PCR. The repertoire has around 33,000 clones, more than 85% of them found once; the top ten carry 2.1%. The sample consisted of blood, taken from a patient who underwent chemoradiotherapy. The clonotype comes from a human donor with HPV-associated anogenital cancer.

CDR3 sequence reads: CATTGGYEQYF. The CDR3 DNA is TGCGCCACCACCGGGGGTTACGAGCAGTACTTC. The rearrangement links TRBV10-2 to TRBJ2-7; weak D call: TRBD2 (6 bases). In germline, CDR1 is WSHSY, CDR2 SAAADI. The CDR3 totals 11 residues. V dropped 10 bases and J dropped 4 bases, with 11 bases sitting between them.